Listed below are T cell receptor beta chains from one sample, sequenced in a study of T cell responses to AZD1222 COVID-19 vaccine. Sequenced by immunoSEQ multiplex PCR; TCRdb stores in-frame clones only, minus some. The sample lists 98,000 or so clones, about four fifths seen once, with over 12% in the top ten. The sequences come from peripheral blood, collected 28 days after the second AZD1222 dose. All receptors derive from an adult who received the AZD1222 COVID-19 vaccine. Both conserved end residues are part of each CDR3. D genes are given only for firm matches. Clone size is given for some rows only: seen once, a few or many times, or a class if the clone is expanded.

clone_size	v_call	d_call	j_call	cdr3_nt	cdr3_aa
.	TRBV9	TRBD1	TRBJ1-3	TGTGCCAGCAGCGCACCGACAGGGACGGCAGGAAACACCATATATTTT	CASSAPTGTAGNTIYF
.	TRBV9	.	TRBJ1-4	TGTGCCAGCAGCGTAGGGTCTGGGATTTCTAATGAAAAACTGTTTTTT	CASSVGSGISNEKLFF
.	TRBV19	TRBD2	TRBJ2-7	TGTGCCAGTAGTATAGCAAGCGGGACCCATAAGCCCCACGAGCAGTACTTC	CASSIASGTHKPHEQYF
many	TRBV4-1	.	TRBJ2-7	TGCGCCAGCAGTATAGGATTAATTACCCCCTACGAGCAGTACTTC	CASSIGLITPYEQYF
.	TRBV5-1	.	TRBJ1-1	TGCGCCAGCAGCTTGCAGGGCGGGGGAACGAATGAAGCTTTCTTT	CASSLQGGGTNEAFF
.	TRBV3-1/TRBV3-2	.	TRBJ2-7	TGTGCCAGCAGCCGGCGCAGGAGCAGCTCCTACGAGCAGTACTTC	CASSRRRSSSYEQYF
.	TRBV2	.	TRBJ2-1	TGTGCCAGCAGTGAAGATCGCAATGAGCAGTTCTTC	CASSEDRNEQFF
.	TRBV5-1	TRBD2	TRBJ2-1	TGCGCCAGCAGCTCGACTAGCGGGAGAGACAGTGAGCAGTTCTTC	CASSSTSGRDSEQFF
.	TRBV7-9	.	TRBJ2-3	TGTGCCAGCAGCCCCGGGCGGGACTCAGGTGGAGCAGATACGCAGTATTTT	CASSPGRDSGGADTQYF
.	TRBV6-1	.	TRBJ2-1	TGTGCCAGCAGTGACCCGATAAGCTCCTACAATGAGCAGTTCTTC	CASSDPISSYNEQFF
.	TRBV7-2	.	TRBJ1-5	TGTGCCAGCAGCTTAGCCCCTGGGGGGGCCGGACAGCCCCAGCATTTT	CASSLAPGGAGQPQHF
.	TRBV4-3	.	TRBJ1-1	TGCGCCAGCAGCCAAGTCGAAAACACTGAAGCTTTCTTT	CASSQVENTEAFF
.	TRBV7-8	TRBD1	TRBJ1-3	TGTGCCAGCAGCTCCGGACAGGGCCTTGGGCTCGCCATATATTTT	CASSSGQGLGLAIYF
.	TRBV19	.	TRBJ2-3	TGTGCCAGTAGTACGGGGGGCACAGATACGCAGTATTTT	CASSTGGTDTQYF
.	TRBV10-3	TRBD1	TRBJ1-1	TGTGCCACTAAACCCGGGACAGGGAGGGGAGGGGGGACTGAAGCTTTCTTT	CATKPGTGRGGGTEAFF
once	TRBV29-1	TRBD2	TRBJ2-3	TGCAGCGTTCCCACGGGGGGGGGAGTCACAGATACGCAGTATTTT	CSVPTGGGVTDTQYF
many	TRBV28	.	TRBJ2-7	TGTGCCAGCAGCCGCGGGACACCTCCCTACGAGCAGTACTTC	CASSRGTPPYEQYF
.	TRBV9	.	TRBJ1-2	TGTGCCAGCAGCGCATTAACCGAAAGGAATGGCTACACCTTC	CASSALTERNGYTF
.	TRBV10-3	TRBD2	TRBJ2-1	TGTGCCATCAGTGAGTCGGCGTCTAGCGGGACGAATGAGCAGTTCTTC	CAISESASSGTNEQFF
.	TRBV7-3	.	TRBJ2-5	TGTGCCAGCAGCTCGCGCGGGACCAAACTAGAGACCCAGTACTTC	CASSSRGTKLETQYF
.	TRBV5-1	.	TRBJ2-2	TGCGCCAGCAGCTTGGGGTTTGGGGCCGGGGAGCTGTTTTTT	CASSLGFGAGELFF
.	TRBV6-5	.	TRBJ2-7	TGTGCCAGCAGTTACGCAAGGGACTCCTACGAGCAGTACTTC	CASSYARDSYEQYF
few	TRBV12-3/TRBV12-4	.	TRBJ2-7	TGTGCCAGCAGGGGGGACACCTACGAGCAGTACTTC	CASRGDTYEQYF
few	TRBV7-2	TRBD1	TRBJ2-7	TGTGCCAGCAGCCTTCGGACAGGCGAGCAGTACTTC	CASSLRTGEQYF
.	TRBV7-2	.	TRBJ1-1	TGTGCCAGCAGCTTACGGGTTGTCAGAACCATGAACACTGAAGCTTTCTTT	CASSLRVVRTMNTEAFF
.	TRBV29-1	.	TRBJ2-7	TGCAGCGTTGAAGCCGGACAGCTCTACGAGCAGTACTTC	CSVEAGQLYEQYF
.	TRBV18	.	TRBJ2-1	TGTGCCAGCTCGCGGGGCGGACTCCTCAATGAGCAGTTCTTC	CASSRGGLLNEQFF
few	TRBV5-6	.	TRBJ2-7	TGTGCCAGCAGCCGGACAAGAAGCTACGAGCAGTACTTC	CASSRTRSYEQYF
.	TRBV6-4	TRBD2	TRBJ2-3	TGTGCCAGCAGTCCTGGACTAGCGGCCACAGATACGCAGTATTTT	CASSPGLAATDTQYF
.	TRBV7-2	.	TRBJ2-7	TGTGCCAGCAGCTTAGGAAGGATCCTATACGAGCAGTACTTC	CASSLGRILYEQYF
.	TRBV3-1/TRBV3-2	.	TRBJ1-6	TGTGCCAGCAGCCAGGTGGAGGGATCACCCCTCCACTTT	CASSQVEGSPLHF
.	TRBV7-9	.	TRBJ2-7	TGTGCCTCCCAGGCCAAGGGAAGCCTATCCTACGAGCAGTACTTC	CASQAKGSLSYEQYF
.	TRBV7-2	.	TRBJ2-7	TGTGCCAGCAGCTTAGTCTCGGGTGGGGGCGAGCAGTACTTC	CASSLVSGGGEQYF
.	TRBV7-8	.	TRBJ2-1	TGTGCCAGCAGCTTAGATCGTAGGGGCGAGAATGAGCAGTTCTTC	CASSLDRRGENEQFF
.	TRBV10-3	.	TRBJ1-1	TGTGCTTCTCACGGGCAGGGCACTGAAGCTTTCTTT	CASHGQGTEAFF
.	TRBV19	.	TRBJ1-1	TGTGCCAGTAGTATATGGGGCACCCGCGTCGGGAACACTGAAGCTTTCTTT	CASSIWGTRVGNTEAFF
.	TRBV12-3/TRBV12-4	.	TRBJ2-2	TGTGCCAGCATGGTGGGAACCGGGGAGCTGTTTTTT	CASMVGTGELFF